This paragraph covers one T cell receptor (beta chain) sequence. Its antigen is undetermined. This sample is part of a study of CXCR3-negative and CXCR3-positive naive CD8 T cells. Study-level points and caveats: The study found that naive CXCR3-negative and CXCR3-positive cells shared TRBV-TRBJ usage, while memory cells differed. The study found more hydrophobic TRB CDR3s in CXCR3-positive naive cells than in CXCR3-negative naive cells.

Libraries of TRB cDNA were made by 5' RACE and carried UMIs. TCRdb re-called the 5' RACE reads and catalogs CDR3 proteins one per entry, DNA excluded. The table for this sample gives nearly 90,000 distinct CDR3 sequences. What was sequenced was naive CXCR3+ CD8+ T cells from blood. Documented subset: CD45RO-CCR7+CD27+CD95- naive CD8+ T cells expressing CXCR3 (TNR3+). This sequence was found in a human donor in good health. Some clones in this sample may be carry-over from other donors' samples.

CDR3 sequence reads: CSVEDNTEAFF. The chain is built from TRBV29-1 and TRBJ1-1. This CDR3 is 11 amino acids long. Looked up from germline, CDR1 is SQVTM and CDR2 is ANQGSEA.